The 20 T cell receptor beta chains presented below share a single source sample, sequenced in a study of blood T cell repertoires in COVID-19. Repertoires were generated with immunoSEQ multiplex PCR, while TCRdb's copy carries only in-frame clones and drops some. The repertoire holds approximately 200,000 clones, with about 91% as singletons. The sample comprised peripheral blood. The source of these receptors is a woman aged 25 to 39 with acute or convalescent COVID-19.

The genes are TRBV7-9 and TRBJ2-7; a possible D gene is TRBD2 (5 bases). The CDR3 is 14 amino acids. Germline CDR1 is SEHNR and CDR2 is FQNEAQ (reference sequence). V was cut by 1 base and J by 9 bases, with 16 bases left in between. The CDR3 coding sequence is TGTGCCAGCAGCTTAGGGCAAAGCGGTTCCGGGCAGTACTTC. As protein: CASSLGQSGSGQYF.

The CDR3: CASSKDRGNQPQHF. CDR3 sequence (DNA): TGTGCCAGCAGTAAGGACAGGGGCAATCAGCCCCAGCATTTT. This sequence joins TRBV2 and TRBJ1-5; 8 bases match TRBD1. The CDR3 covers 14 residues. The V segment lost 5 bases and the J segment 2 bases; nucleotides outside the gene matches: 2. Germline V gives CDR1 SNHLY, CDR2 FYNNEI.

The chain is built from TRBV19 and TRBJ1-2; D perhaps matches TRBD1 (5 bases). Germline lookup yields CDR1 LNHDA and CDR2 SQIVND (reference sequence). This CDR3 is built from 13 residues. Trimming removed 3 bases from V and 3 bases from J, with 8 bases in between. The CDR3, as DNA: TGTGCCAGTAGTATCAGGGTGGACTATGGCTACACCTTC. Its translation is CASSIRVDYGYTF.

The chain's CDR3 is CASSPRGSYEQYF. DNA of the CDR3: TGTGCCAGCAGCCCCCGTGGGAGCTACGAGCAGTACTTC. The chain is built from TRBV7-9 and TRBJ2-7; D is perhaps TRBD2 (5 bases). CDR3 length equals 13 residues. CDR1 and CDR2 (germline): SEHNR, FQNEAQ (reference sequence). V was shortened by 5 bases and J by 3 bases, with 11 bases between the two germline ends. The variable domain in full, with the rest retrieved from reference TRBV7-9 and TRBJ2-7, is DTGVSQNPRHKITKRGQNVTFRCDPISEHNRLYWYRQTLGQGPEFLTYFQNEAQLEKSRLLSDRFSAERPKGSFSTLEIQRTEQGDSAMYLCASSPRGSYEQYFGPGTRLTVT.

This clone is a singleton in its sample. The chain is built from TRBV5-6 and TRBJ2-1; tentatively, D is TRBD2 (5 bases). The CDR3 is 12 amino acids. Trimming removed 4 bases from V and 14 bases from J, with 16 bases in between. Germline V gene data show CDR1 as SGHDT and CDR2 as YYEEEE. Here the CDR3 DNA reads TGTGCCAGCAGCATCGAGGACTCGGCGGAGTTCTTC. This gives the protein CASSIEDSAEFF.

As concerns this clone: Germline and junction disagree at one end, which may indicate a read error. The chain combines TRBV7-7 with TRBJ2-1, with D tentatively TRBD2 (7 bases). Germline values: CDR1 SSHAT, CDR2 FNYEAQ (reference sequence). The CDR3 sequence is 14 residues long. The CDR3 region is CASSRGGGHNEQFF. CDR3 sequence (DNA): TGTGCTAGCAGCCGAGGGGGGGGTCACAATGAGCAGTTCTTC.

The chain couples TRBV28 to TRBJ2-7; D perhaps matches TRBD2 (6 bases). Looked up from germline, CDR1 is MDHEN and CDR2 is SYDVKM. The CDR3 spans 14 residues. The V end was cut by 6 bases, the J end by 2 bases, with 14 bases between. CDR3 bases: TGTGCCAGCAGCTCCCCAGGAGGGGCCTACGAGCAGTACTTC. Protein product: CASSSPGGAYEQYF.

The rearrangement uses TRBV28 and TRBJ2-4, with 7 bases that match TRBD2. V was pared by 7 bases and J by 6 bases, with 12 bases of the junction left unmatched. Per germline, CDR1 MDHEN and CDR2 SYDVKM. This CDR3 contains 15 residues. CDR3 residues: CASMGSLAELNIQYF. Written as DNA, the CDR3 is TGTGCCAGCATGGGATCCCTAGCGGAATTAAACATTCAGTACTTC.

CDR3 nucleotide sequence: TGTGCCAGCAGCCTCATAAGGACAGCGAAAACTGAAGCTTTCTTT. Translation gives CASSLIRTAKTEAFF. The chain uses TRBV5-6 and TRBJ1-1; TRBD1 is a possible D gene (6 bases). The germline V gene has CDR1 SGHDT and CDR2 YYEEEE. The CDR3 extends over 15 amino acids. V lost 4 bases and J 5 bases, leaving 18 bases between the germline ends.

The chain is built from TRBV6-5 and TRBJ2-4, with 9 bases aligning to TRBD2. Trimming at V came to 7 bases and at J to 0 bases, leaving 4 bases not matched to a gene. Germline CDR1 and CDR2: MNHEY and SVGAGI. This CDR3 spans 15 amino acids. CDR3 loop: CASKRGELAKNIQYF. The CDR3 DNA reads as TGTGCCAGCAAGCGGGGGGAACTAGCCAAAAACATTCAGTACTTC.

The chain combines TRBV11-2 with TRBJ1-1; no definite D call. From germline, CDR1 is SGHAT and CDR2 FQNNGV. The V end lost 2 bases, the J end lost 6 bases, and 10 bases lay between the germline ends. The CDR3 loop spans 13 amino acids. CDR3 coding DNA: TGTGCCAGCAGCTTATTTAGCGGGTCTGAAGCTTTCTTT. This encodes CASSLFSGSEAFF.

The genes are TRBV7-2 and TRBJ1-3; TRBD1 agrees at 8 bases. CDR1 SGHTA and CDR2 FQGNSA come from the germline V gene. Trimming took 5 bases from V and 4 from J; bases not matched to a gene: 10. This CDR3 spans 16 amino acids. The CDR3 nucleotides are TGTGCCAGCAGCGTCCGCAGGGGGCTCTCGGGAAACACCATATATTTT. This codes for CASSVRRGLSGNTIYF. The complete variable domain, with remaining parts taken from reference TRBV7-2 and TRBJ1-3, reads GAGVSQSPSNKVTEKGKDVELRCDPISGHTALYWYRQSLGQGLEFLIYFQGNSAPDKSGLPSDRFSAERTGGSVSTLTIQRTQQEDSAVYLCASSVRRGLSGNTIYFGEGSWLTVV.

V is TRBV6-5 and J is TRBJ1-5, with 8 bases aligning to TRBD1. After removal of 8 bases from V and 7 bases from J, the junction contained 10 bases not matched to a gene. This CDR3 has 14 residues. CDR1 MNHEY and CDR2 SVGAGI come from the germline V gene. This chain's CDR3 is CASFRGQGAQPQHF. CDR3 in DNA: TGTGCCAGCTTCAGGGGGCAGGGGGCACAGCCCCAGCATTTT.

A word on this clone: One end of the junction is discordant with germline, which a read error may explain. The DNA of the CDR3 is TGTGCTAGCAAGGTAACAGGGGGCTTCGACTATGGCTACACCTTC. This sequence encodes CASKVTGGFDYGYTF. The chain is built from TRBV7-7 and TRBJ1-2, with 9 bases identical to TRBD1. The CDR3 contains 15 residues. CDR1 and CDR2 (germline): SSHAT, FNYEAQ (reference sequence).

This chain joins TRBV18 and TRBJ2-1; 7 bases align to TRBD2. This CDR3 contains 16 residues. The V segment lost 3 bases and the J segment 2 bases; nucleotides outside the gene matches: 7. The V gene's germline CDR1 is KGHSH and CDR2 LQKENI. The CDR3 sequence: CASSPSLAAPYNEQFF. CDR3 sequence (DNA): TGTGCCAGCTCACCTTCTCTAGCGGCCCCCTACAATGAGCAGTTCTTC.

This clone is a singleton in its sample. The CDR3 DNA sequence: TGCGCCAGCAGCCGAGATAGGCCAGGGGCCCATGAAAAACTGTTTTTT. Translation: CASSRDRPGAHEKLFF. V gene TRBV4-1 combines with J gene TRBJ1-4, with D possibly matching TRBD1 (6 bases). This CDR3 comprises 16 residues. Trimming cost V 4 bases and J 6 bases, with 18 bases left between them. CDR1 is MGHRA, CDR2 YSYEKL, per germline.

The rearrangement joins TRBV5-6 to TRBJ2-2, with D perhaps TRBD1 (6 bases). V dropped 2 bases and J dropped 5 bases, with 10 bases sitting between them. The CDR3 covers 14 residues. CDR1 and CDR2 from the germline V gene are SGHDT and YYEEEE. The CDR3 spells CASSFPDSTGELFF. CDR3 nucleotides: TGTGCCAGCAGCTTCCCGGACAGTACCGGGGAGCTGTTTTTT.

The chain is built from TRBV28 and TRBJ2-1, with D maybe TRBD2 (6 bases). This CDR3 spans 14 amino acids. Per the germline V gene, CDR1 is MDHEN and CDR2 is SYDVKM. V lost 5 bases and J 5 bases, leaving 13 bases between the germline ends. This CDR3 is CASSTHGGHNEQFF. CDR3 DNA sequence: TGTGCCAGCAGTACGCACGGGGGTCACAATGAGCAGTTCTTC.

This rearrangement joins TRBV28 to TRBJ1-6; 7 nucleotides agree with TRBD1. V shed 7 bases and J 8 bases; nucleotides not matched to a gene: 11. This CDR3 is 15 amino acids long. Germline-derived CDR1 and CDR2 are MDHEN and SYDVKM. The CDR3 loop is CASTRGGAYDSPLHF. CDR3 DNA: TGTGCCAGCACACGAGGGGGCGCGTATGATTCACCCCTCCACTTT.

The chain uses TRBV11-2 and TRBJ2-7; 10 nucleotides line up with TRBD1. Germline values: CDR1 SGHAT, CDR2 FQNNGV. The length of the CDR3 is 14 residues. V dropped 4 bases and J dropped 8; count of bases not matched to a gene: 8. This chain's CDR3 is CASSSETGGGKQYF. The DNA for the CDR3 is TGTGCCAGCAGCTCTGAGACAGGGGGCGGGAAGCAGTACTTC.